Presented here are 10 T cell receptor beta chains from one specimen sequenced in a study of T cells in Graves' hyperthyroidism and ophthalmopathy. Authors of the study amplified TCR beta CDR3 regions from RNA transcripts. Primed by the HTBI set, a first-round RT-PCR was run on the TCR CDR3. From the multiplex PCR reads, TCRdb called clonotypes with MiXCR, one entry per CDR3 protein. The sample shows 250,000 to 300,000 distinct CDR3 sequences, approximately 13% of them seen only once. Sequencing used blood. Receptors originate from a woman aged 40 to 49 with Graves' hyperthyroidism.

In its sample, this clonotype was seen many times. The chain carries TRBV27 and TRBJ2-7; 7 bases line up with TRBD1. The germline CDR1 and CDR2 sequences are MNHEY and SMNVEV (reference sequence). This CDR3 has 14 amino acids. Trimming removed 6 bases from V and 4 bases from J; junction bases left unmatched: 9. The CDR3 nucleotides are TGTGCCAGCAGACCCGGGACAGTCGTTTACGAGCAGTACTTC. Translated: CASRPGTVVYEQYF.

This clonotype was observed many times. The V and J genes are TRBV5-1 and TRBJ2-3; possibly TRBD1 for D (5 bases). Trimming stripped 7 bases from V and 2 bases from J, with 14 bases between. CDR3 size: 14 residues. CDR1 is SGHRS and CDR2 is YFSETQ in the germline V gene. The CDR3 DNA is TGCGCCAGCTGCCAGGGTAGTCACACAGATACGCAGTATTTT. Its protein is CASCQGSHTDTQYF.

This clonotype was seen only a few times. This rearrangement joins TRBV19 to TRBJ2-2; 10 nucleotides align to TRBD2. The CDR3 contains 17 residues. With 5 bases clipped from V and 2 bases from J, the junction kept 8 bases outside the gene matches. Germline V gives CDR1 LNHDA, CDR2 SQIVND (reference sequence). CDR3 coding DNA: TGTGCCAGTAGTTATCTAGCGGGAGTGGAAAACACCGGGGAGCTGTTTTTT. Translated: CASSYLAGVENTGELFF.

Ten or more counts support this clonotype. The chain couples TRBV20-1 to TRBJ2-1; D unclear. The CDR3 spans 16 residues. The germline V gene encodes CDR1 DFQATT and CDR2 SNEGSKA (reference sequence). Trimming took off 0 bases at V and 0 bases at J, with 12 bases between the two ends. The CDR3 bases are TGCAGTGCTAGAGACCCCACCTCCCGCTCCTACAATGAGCAGTTCTTC. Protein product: CSARDPTSRSYNEQFF.

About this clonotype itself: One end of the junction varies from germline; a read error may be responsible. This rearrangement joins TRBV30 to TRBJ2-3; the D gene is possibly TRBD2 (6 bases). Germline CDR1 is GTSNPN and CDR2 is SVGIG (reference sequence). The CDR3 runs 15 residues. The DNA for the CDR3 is TGTGCGTGGAGTGTAAGGGCTAGCGTGAGGGATACGCAGTATTTT. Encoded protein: CAWSVRASVRDTQYF.

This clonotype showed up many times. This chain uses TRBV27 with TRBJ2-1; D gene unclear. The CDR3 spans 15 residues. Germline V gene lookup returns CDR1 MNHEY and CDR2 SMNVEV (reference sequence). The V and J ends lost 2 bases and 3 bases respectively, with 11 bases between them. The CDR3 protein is CASSLRATGYNEQFF. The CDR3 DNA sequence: TGTGCCAGCAGTTTAAGGGCTACGGGCTACAATGAGCAGTTCTTC.

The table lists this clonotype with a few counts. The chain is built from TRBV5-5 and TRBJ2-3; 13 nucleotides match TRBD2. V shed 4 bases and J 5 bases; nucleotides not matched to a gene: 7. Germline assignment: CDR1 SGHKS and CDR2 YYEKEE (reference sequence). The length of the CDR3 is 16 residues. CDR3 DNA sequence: TGTGCCAGCAGCACCTTACTAGCGGGAGGGCTAGATACGCAGTATTTT. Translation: CASSTLLAGGLDTQYF. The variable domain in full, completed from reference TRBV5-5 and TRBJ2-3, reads DAGVTQSPTHLIKTRGQQVTLRCSPISGHKSVSWYQQVLGQGPQFIFQYYEKEERGRGNFPDRFSARQFPNYSSELNVNALLLGDSALYLCASSTLLAGGLDTQYFGPGTRLTVL.

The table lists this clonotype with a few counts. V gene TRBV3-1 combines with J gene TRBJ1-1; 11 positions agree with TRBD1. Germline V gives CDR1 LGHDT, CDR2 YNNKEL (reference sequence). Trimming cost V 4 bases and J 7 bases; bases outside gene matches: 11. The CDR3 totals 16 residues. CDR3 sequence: CASSPRWTGGGSEAFF. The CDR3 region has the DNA TGTGCCAGCAGCCCCCGTTGGACAGGGGGCGGGAGTGAAGCTTTCTTT. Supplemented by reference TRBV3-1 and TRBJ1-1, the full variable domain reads DTAVSQTPKYLVTQMGNDKSIKCEQNLGHDTMYWYKQDSKKFLKIMFSYNNKELIINETVPNRFSPKSPDKAHLNLHINSLELGDSAVYFCASSPRWTGGGSEAFFGQGTRLTVV.

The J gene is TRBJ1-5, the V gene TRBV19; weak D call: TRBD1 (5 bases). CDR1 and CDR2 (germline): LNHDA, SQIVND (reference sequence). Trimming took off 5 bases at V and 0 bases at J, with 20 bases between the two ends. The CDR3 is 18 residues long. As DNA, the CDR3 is TGTGCCAGTAGTCCGACCCTCACGGGACCAGATAGCAATCAGCCCCAGCATTTT. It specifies CASSPTLTGPDSNQPQHF.

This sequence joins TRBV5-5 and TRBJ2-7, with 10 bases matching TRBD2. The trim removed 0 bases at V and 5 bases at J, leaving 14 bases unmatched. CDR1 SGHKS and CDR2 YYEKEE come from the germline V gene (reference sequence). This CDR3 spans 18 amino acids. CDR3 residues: CASSLGLAGATTPHEQYF. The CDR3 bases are TGTGCCAGCAGCTTGGGCCTAGCGGGAGCCACAACCCCCCACGAGCAGTACTTC.